These T cell receptor beta chains were read from a single sample in a study of shared clonotypes between healthy human individuals. Profiling relied on immunoSEQ multiplex PCR, and the TCRdb table lists in-frame clones only, not all of them. The sample shows 550,000 to 850,000 clones, around 70% of them seen only once. The source material was memory CD4+ T cells sorted from blood. The receptors come from a young woman in good health. Both conserved end residues are part of each CDR3. A D gene is named only where the DNA matches it firmly. Size values are once, few and many counts, or a class for expanded clones, and some rows have none.

clone size: .
D gene: TRBD1
J gene: TRBJ1-5
V gene: TRBV5-1
CDR3 protein: CASSLYPGGFQPQHF

clone size: .
D gene: TRBD1
J gene: TRBJ1-1
V gene: TRBV29-1
CDR3 protein: CSVEEYGTGAQAFF

clone size: .
D gene: .
J gene: TRBJ1-2
V gene: TRBV27
CDR3 protein: CASSPRALYGYTF

clone size: .
D gene: .
J gene: TRBJ2-1
V gene: TRBV11-2
CDR3 protein: CASSLGSSYNEQFF

clone size: .
D gene: .
J gene: TRBJ1-4
V gene: TRBV27
CDR3 protein: CASSGTGRTNEKLFF

clone size: .
D gene: .
J gene: TRBJ2-5
V gene: TRBV5-4
CDR3 protein: CASGPVGVRETQYF

clone size: .
D gene: TRBD1
J gene: TRBJ2-2
V gene: TRBV7-8
CDR3 protein: CASSSRGRDTGELFF

clone size: .
D gene: .
J gene: TRBJ2-7
V gene: TRBV18
CDR3 protein: CASSPPPTGTEQYF

clone size: .
D gene: .
J gene: TRBJ2-2
V gene: TRBV4-2
CDR3 protein: CASSQELAANTGELFF

clone size: .
D gene: .
J gene: TRBJ2-7
V gene: TRBV18
CDR3 protein: CASSPPSVQQGYEQYF

clone size: .
D gene: TRBD2
J gene: TRBJ2-3
V gene: TRBV11-3
CDR3 protein: CASSLDASGHADTQYF

clone size: .
D gene: TRBD2
J gene: TRBJ2-3
V gene: TRBV19
CDR3 protein: CASGLAGATDTQYF

clone size: .
D gene: .
J gene: TRBJ1-5
V gene: TRBV6-6
CDR3 protein: CASSYSVGSQPQHF

clone size: .
D gene: .
J gene: TRBJ2-1
V gene: TRBV9
CDR3 protein: CASSVAISGTENNEQFF

clone size: .
D gene: TRBD1
J gene: TRBJ1-1
V gene: TRBV19
CDR3 protein: CASSTQGDTEAFF

clone size: .
D gene: TRBD2
J gene: TRBJ2-1
V gene: TRBV19
CDR3 protein: CARAIPGLAGVPYNEQFF

clone size: .
D gene: .
J gene: TRBJ2-7
V gene: TRBV5-6
CDR3 protein: CASSKLDSSFTLYF

clone size: .
D gene: .
J gene: TRBJ2-4
V gene: TRBV28
CDR3 protein: CASRGIRDAREAKNIQYF

clone size: .
D gene: .
J gene: TRBJ2-7
V gene: TRBV5-4
CDR3 protein: CASSRDYEQYF

clone size: .
D gene: TRBD2
J gene: TRBJ2-1
V gene: TRBV7-9
CDR3 protein: CASTSGLAGYNEQFF

clone size: .
D gene: .
J gene: TRBJ2-7
V gene: TRBV4-1
CDR3 protein: CASSQDRRTEAYEQYF

clone size: .
D gene: TRBD2
J gene: TRBJ2-1
V gene: TRBV28
CDR3 protein: CASSPWGSSGRNEQFF

clone size: .
D gene: .
J gene: TRBJ1-5
V gene: TRBV27
CDR3 protein: CGSSKQGSYGNQPQHF

clone size: .
D gene: .
J gene: TRBJ2-1
V gene: TRBV30
CDR3 protein: CAWSGGTSNEQFF

clone size: few
D gene: .
J gene: TRBJ2-2
V gene: TRBV10-3
CDR3 protein: CAISGQYTGELFF

clone size: .
D gene: TRBD1
J gene: TRBJ1-2
V gene: TRBV6-6
CDR3 protein: CASRTGQGTPYGYTF